One and the same sample provided the 22 T cell receptor beta chains below, sequenced in a study of human T cells and chemical hapten exposure. TCRdb redid the calling of the RACE reads with MiXCR, one entry per CDR3 protein. The table includes 300,000 to 400,000 distinct CDR3 sequences, approximately 6.9% detected once. Time point meaning: patch test 1, 2 weeks after DPC sensitization. Treatment here: therapeutic diphenylcyclopropenone sensitization with weekly scalp DPC. Material: whole blood, obtained in connection with sensitization to the hapten diphenylcyclopropenone (DPC). These receptors were obtained from a young woman with alopecia areata. Some clones in this sample may be carry-over from other donors' samples.

This clonotype was seen repeatedly, ten times or more. The rearrangement links TRBV18 to TRBJ2-5; tentatively, D is TRBD2 (7 bases). V was clipped by 2 bases and J by 0 bases, with 13 bases between them. The CDR3 contains 16 residues. CDR1 is KGHSH, CDR2 LQKENI, per germline. In nucleotides, the CDR3 is TGTGCCAGCTCACCAGCGGCGGGGGCTTACCAAGAGACCCAGTACTTC. Translated: CASSPAAGAYQETQYF.

A few counts support this clonotype. The V gene is TRBV7-2, the J gene TRBJ2-5; D is perhaps TRBD1 (5 bases). Trimming removed 6 bases from V and 0 bases from J, with 8 bases in between. Germline assignment: CDR1 SGHTA and CDR2 FQGNSA. This CDR3 region has 13 residues. For the CDR3, the DNA is TGTGCCAGCAGTTCGGACAACCAAGAGACCCAGTACTTC. Encoded protein: CASSSDNQETQYF.

As to this clonotype: A much larger clone differs from this one at a single base, so this may be a read error. V usage is TRBV6-1 and J usage is TRBJ1-1, with D unresolved. The CDR3 extends over 14 amino acids. Germline-derived CDR1 and CDR2 are MNHNS and SASEGT. Trimming shortened V by 4 bases and J by 5 bases, and 14 bases separated the two germline ends. CDR3 bases: TGTGCCAGCAGTGGGAGGCTCCCGCGTACTGAAGCTTTCTTT. Its protein is CASSGRLPRTEAFF.

A few counts support this clonotype. The chain employs TRBV12-5 and TRBJ1-6; 10 bases agree with TRBD1. This CDR3 spans 15 amino acids. The ends lost 6 bases at V and 6 bases at J; junction bases unmatched: 5. CDR1 is LGHNT and CDR2 is FRNRAP in the germline V gene. CDR3 residues: CASGEDRGGNSPLHF. In nucleotides, the CDR3 is TGTGCTAGTGGAGAGGACAGGGGGGGTAATTCACCCCTCCACTTT.

This chain joins TRBV7-6 and TRBJ2-5; a weak D match, TRBD2 (7 bases). This CDR3 contains 13 residues. Germline CDR1 is SGHVS and CDR2 is FNYEAQ. V shed 9 bases and J shed 4 bases, with 15 bases lying between them. The CDR3 bases are TGTGCCAGGAGGGGGAGGGGACGAGAGACCCAGTACTTC. It codes for CARRGRGRETQYF.

The sample holds many counts of this clonotype. J is TRBJ2-1 and V is TRBV5-1; TRBD2 aligns across 10 bases. The CDR3 sequence is 15 residues long. Trimming removed 2 bases from V and 4 bases from J; junction bases left unmatched: 3. Germline CDR1 is SGHRS and CDR2 is YFSETQ. The CDR3 is CASSLTSGEYNEQFF. As DNA, the CDR3 is TGCGCCAGCAGCTTAACTAGCGGGGAGTACAATGAGCAGTTCTTC.

The chain links TRBV3-1 to TRBJ2-7; D remains unclear. This CDR3 is 12 amino acids long. Trimming cost V 4 bases and J 3 bases, with 7 bases left between them. Germline V lookup: CDR1 LGHDT, CDR2 YNNKEL (reference sequence). In nucleotides, the CDR3 is TGTGCCAGCAGCCGTAAGGTCTACGAGCAGTACTTC. Translating gives CASSRKVYEQYF.

The rearrangement uses TRBV12-3 or TRBV12-4 and TRBJ1-1; tentative D call: TRBD1 (6 bases). Trimming took off 4 bases at V and 0 bases at J, with 9 bases between the two ends. The length of the CDR3 is 14 residues. This CDR3 is CASSYRVMNTEAFF. The CDR3 DNA follows: TGTGCCAGCAGTTACAGGGTGATGAACACTGAAGCTTTCTTT.

There are many counts of this clonotype. This rearrangement joins TRBV29-1 to TRBJ2-5, with 11 bases aligning to TRBD1. The germline V gene has CDR1 SQVTM and CDR2 ANQGSEA. V dropped 6 bases and J dropped 1; count of bases not matched to a gene: 4. The CDR3 is 14 amino acids. The CDR3 bases are TGCAGCGTGGCCGGGACAGGGGGCCAAGAGACCCAGTACTTC. Translating it yields CSVAGTGGQETQYF.

This clonotype was observed at least ten times. The chain carries TRBV10-3 and TRBJ2-3; tentative D call: TRBD1 (6 bases). CDR3 length: 14 residues. The V and J ends lost 7 bases and 4 bases respectively, with 15 bases between them. Looked up from germline, CDR1 is ENHRY and CDR2 is SYGVKD. CDR3 in amino acids: CAITDYRAADTQYF. The CDR3 coding sequence is TGTGCCATCACCGATTACAGGGCCGCAGATACGCAGTATTTT.

This clonotype was counted at least ten times. The chain recombines TRBV14 with TRBJ2-2; the match to TRBD2 covers 14 bases. J gave up 9 bases and V 4 bases, and 4 bases lay outside the gene matches. The CDR3 runs to 15 residues. Germline values: CDR1 SGHDN, CDR2 FVKESK. The CDR3 DNA is TGTGCCAGCAGCCCAGGACTAGCGGGGGGCCGGGAGCTGTTTTTT. Its protein is CASSPGLAGGRELFF.

This clonotype turned up a few times. The V gene is TRBV6-6, the J gene TRBJ1-4; D gene uncertain. Germline V gene data show CDR1 as MNHNY and CDR2 as SVGAGI (reference sequence). Trimming cost V 2 bases and J 2 bases, with 12 bases left between them. The CDR3 totals 16 residues. The chain's CDR3 is CASSYIGGVTNEKLFF. The CDR3, as DNA: TGTGCCAGCAGTTACATTGGCGGGGTTACTAATGAAAAACTGTTTTTT.

This clonotype has ten or more counts. The chain uses TRBV20-1 and TRBJ2-7; no clear D gene. Trimming took off 3 bases at V and 1 base at J, with 13 bases between the two ends. Germline V gene lookup returns CDR1 DFQATT and CDR2 SNEGSKA (reference sequence). CDR3 length equals 14 residues. CDR3 DNA: TGCAGTGCTAGTTTCTCTCTCGGGTCCTACGAGCAGTACTTC. Amino acid sequence: CSASFSLGSYEQYF.

This clonotype was seen a handful of times. The J gene is TRBJ2-4, the V gene TRBV20-1; D is ambiguous. This CDR3 has 13 residues. V was shortened by 6 bases and J by 0 bases, with 9 bases between the two germline ends. CDR1 DFQATT and CDR2 SNEGSKA come from the germline V gene (reference sequence). The CDR3 region has the DNA TGCAGTGCCGAGGCGATAGCCAAAAACATTCAGTACTTC. Translating it yields CSAEAIAKNIQYF.

This rearrangement joins TRBV6-2 or TRBV6-3 to TRBJ2-3, with TRBD2 matching over 9 bases. V was pared by 6 bases and J by 0 bases, with 19 bases of the junction left unmatched. This CDR3 is 20 amino acids long. Germline loops: CDR1 MNHEY, CDR2 SVGEGT. As DNA, the CDR3 is TGTGCCAGCAGACTTCGTCTCGGATTAGCGGGGGCCCGAAGCACAGATACGCAGTATTTT. It translates to CASRLRLGLAGARSTDTQYF.

This clonotype was counted many times. The chain links TRBV5-1 to TRBJ2-7, with 8 nucleotides matching TRBD2. Trimming removed 5 bases from V and 6 bases from J; junction bases left unmatched: 10. Per germline, CDR1 SGHRS and CDR2 YFSETQ. The CDR3 covers 14 residues. As DNA, the CDR3 is TGCGCCAGCAGTTCTCGACAAAGCGGGAGCGAGCAGTACTTC. Protein product: CASSSRQSGSEQYF.

V gene TRBV12-3 or TRBV12-4 combines with J gene TRBJ2-4; D is possibly TRBD1 (5 bases). The V and J ends lost 2 bases and 2 bases respectively, with 22 bases between them. CDR3 length: 19 amino acids. Written as DNA, the CDR3 is TGTGCCAGCAGTTTAAGGGGTACAGCTTCCGTAGGACCCAAAAACATTCAGTACTTC. This encodes CASSLRGTASVGPKNIQYF.

V is TRBV4-1 and J is TRBJ1-5, with D possibly matching TRBD1 (5 bases). From germline, CDR1 is MGHRA and CDR2 YSYEKL. The ends were cut back, 1 base at V and 2 bases at J, with 12 bases in the middle. The CDR3 totals 16 residues. The CDR3 DNA reads as TGCGCCAGCAGCCAAGTGATGGGGCTGGGCAATCAGCCCCAGCATTTT. Amino acid sequence: CASSQVMGLGNQPQHF.

This clonotype showed up just a few times. V gene TRBV27 combines with J gene TRBJ1-6; D gene ambiguous. Trimming stripped 6 bases from V and 6 bases from J, with 15 bases between. This CDR3 has 15 residues. CDR1 is MNHEY, CDR2 SMNVEV, per germline (reference sequence). The CDR3 bases are TGTGCCAGCAGATCTAGGGTTTTGCGTAATTCACCCCTCCACTTT. Amino acids: CASRSRVLRNSPLHF.

There are many counts of this clonotype. This sequence joins TRBV25-1 and TRBJ2-3; 9 bases map to TRBD2. The J segment lost 6 bases and the V segment lost 2 bases, leaving 12 bases of the junction unmatched. Germline loops: CDR1 MGHDK, CDR2 SYGVNS. This CDR3 region has 17 residues. The CDR3, as DNA: TGTGCCAGCAGTGAAAAGGAATTGGCTAGCGGGGAGGATACGCAGTATTTT. It specifies CASSEKELASGEDTQYF.

The chain employs TRBV5-4 and TRBJ2-1; 12 bases fit TRBD2. This CDR3 has 15 residues. Germline V gives CDR1 SGHNT, CDR2 YYREEE (reference sequence). The J segment lost 10 bases and the V segment lost 3 bases, leaving 8 bases of the junction unmatched. CDR3 sequence reads: CASSWGTSGSREQFF. The CDR3 coding sequence is TGTGCCAGCAGCTGGGGGACTAGCGGGTCAAGAGAGCAGTTCTTC.

This chain uses TRBV7-9 with TRBJ2-3; 7 bases are a match to TRBD2. J was trimmed by 0 bases and V by 4 bases; bases with no gene match: 16. CDR1 is SEHNR and CDR2 is FQNEAQ in the germline V gene (reference sequence). The CDR3 contains 19 residues. The CDR3 sequence: CASSSPLRLAGLSTDTQYF. The CDR3, as DNA: TGTGCCAGCAGCTCCCCTTTACGACTAGCCGGACTAAGCACAGATACGCAGTATTTT.